This T cell receptor beta chain was observed in a study of T cells in localized non-small cell lung cancer. Method: immunoSEQ multiplex PCR; TCRdb's copy keeps in-frame clones and lacks some. The profile shows about 54,000 clones, over 80% of them singletons. Deletions cut 0 bases from V and 0 bases from J, with 13 bases between. This CDR3 region has 18 residues. Germline V gene data show CDR1 as SGDLS and CDR2 as YYNGEE. This material consisted of peripheral blood, taken before any cancer treatment. The source is an older female donor with stage II squamous cell lung carcinoma. The rearrangement links TRBV9 to TRBJ2-6; D remains unclear. The CDR3 DNA follows: TGTGCCAGCAGCGTAGAGTTAGGGCGGCCCTCTGGGGCCAACGTCCTGACTTTC. This codes for CASSVELGRPSGANVLTF.